Below are 25 T cell receptor beta chains sequenced from a single sample in a study of regulatory T cells in long-lasting Graves disease. Time point denoted: newly diagnosed GD, antithyroid drugs for less than 3 months. PBMC-extracted RNA yielded the TCR library. Building the TCR beta libraries relied on iRepertoire HTBI primers, and CDR3 regions underwent Arm-PCR. TCRdb reprocessed the multiplex PCR reads with MiXCR, giving one entry per CDR3 protein. The table has 400,000 to 500,000 distinct CDR3 sequences, roughly 15% seen once. These data also featured in a second study, about T cells in Graves' hyperthyroidism and ophthalmopathy.

Sequenced here: peripheral blood mononuclear cells (PBMCs), sampled at new diagnosis, from a patient treated with antithyroid drugs. The source is a woman between 18 and 29 years old with Graves disease.

This clonotype was detected a few times. The chain is built from TRBV3-1 and TRBJ2-5; D call uncertain. CDR3 length: 15 amino acids. Germline V lookup: CDR1 LGHDT, CDR2 YNNKEL (reference sequence). V gave up 0 bases and J gave up 2 bases, with 10 bases separating them. Here the CDR3 reads CASSQDQASQETQYF. The CDR3 DNA follows: TGTGCCAGCAGCCAAGATCAAGCGTCGCAAGAGACCCAGTACTTC.

This clonotype was recorded a few times. The gene calls are TRBV6-1 and TRBJ2-2, with 8 bases matching TRBD1. CDR3 length equals 16 residues. V was pared by 5 bases and J by 3 bases, with 8 bases of the junction left unmatched. Looked up from germline, CDR1 is MNHNS and CDR2 is SASEGT. CDR3 coding DNA: TGTGCCAGCAGTCACGACAGGGGTGGATACACCGGGGAGCTGTTTTTT. It codes for CASSHDRGGYTGELFF.

The chain joins TRBV28 to TRBJ1-3; D is undetermined. V lost 6 bases, J lost 4 bases, and 10 bases lay in between. This CDR3 is built from 13 residues. The germline CDR1 and CDR2 sequences are MDHEN and SYDVKM. The CDR3 DNA is TGTGCCAGCAGCACCTCAGTCGGAAACACCATATATTTT. This sequence encodes CASSTSVGNTIYF.

V and J are TRBV4-3 and TRBJ2-3; D not resolved. The CDR3 contains 13 residues. CDR1 and CDR2 (germline): LGHNA, YSLEER. V was pared by 0 bases and J by 5 bases, with 6 bases between. The CDR3 here is CASSQEIGDTQYF. CDR3 bases: TGCGCCAGCAGCCAAGAAATCGGAGATACGCAGTATTTT.

This clonotype has a count of ten or more. V usage is TRBV20-1 and J usage is TRBJ2-7; D is ambiguous. The germline V gene encodes CDR1 DFQATT and CDR2 SNEGSKA (reference sequence). This CDR3 has 13 residues. V was pared by 6 bases and J by 0 bases, with 12 bases between. CDR3 nucleotides: TGCAGTGCAGCCCTCCCGGGCTCCTACGAGCAGTACTTC. This sequence encodes CSAALPGSYEQYF.

This clonotype appeared a few times. The V and J genes are TRBV6-4 and TRBJ2-3, with TRBD2 matching over 7 bases. V gave up 4 bases and J gave up 1 base; unmatched junction bases: 5. From germline, CDR1 is MRHNA and CDR2 SNTAGT. The CDR3 has 15 residues. This CDR3 is CASSAAGVGTDTQYF. The CDR3 nucleotides read TGTGCCAGCAGTGCGGCGGGAGTCGGCACAGATACGCAGTATTTT.

At least ten counts were recorded for this clonotype. The CDR3 DNA is TGTGCCAGCCAAGGACTGGGCGTTCGGCAGTTCTTC. Translation gives CASQGLGVRQFF. This chain links TRBV11-3 with TRBJ2-1, with D possibly matching TRBD2 (5 bases). V was clipped by 8 bases and J by 12 bases, with 17 bases between them. The length of the CDR3 is 12 residues. The germline V gene encodes CDR1 SGHNT and CDR2 YENEEA.

The chain joins TRBV5-1 to TRBJ2-5; D possibly corresponds to TRBD1 (6 bases). This CDR3 region has 13 residues. Trimming stripped 5 bases from V and 1 base from J, with 9 bases between. Germline V gives CDR1 SGHRS, CDR2 YFSETQ. CDR3 nucleotide sequence: TGCGCCAGCAGTACAGGGACCCAAGAGACCCAGTACTTC. Amino acids: CASSTGTQETQYF.

This clonotype occurred many times. The V gene is TRBV2, the J gene TRBJ2-5, with D perhaps given as TRBD1 or TRBD2 (5 bases each). CDR1 and CDR2 (germline): SNHLY, FYNNEI. V gave up 3 bases and J gave up 5 bases, with 19 bases separating them. The length of the CDR3 is 16 residues. CDR3 DNA sequence: TGTGCCAGCAGTGATGGGTTGTACCGGGGCGGGGAGACCCAGTACTTC. It encodes CASSDGLYRGGETQYF.

This clonotype was counted at least ten times. This CDR3 reads CASSFPATFGNQPQHF. DNA for the CDR3: TGTGCCAGCAGTTTCCCCGCCACATTTGGCAATCAGCCCCAGCATTTT. This chain joins TRBV28 and TRBJ1-5, with D unclear. The V end lost 3 bases, the J end lost 2 bases, and 14 bases lay between the germline ends. CDR1 is MDHEN and CDR2 is SYDVKM in the germline V gene. The CDR3 has 16 residues.

In this sample, this clonotype turned up many times. This sequence joins TRBV29-1 and TRBJ2-7; D unclear. The CDR3 extends over 13 amino acids. The V and J ends lost 7 bases and 2 bases respectively, with 15 bases between them. Germline V gene sequence: CDR1 SQVTM, CDR2 ANQGSEA. In nucleotides, the CDR3 is TGCAGCGCCAGTTTTTCGGCTACCTACGAGCAGTACTTC. This gives the protein CSASFSATYEQYF.

This clonotype occurred many times. The chain uses TRBV28 and TRBJ2-3; D is undetermined. The CDR3 has 13 residues. V lost 3 bases to trimming and J lost 3 bases, with 7 bases between them. Germline CDR1 MDHEN, CDR2 SYDVKM. CDR3 DNA: TGTGCCAGCAGTTTCTCGACGACAGATACGCAGTATTTT. Translation gives CASSFSTTDTQYF.

The chain employs TRBV11-2 and TRBJ2-1; 9 nucleotides align to TRBD2. This CDR3 region has 14 residues. Germline trimming cut 8 bases from V and 8 bases from J; bases unmatched to any gene: 10. Germline V gene sequence: CDR1 SGHAT, CDR2 FQNNGV. CDR3 coding DNA: TGTGCCAGCCTAGCGGGAAGGGGGAGGGATGAGCAGTTCTTC. Its translation is CASLAGRGRDEQFF. Combining the CDR3 with reference TRBV11-2 and TRBJ2-1 gives the whole variable domain EAGVAQSPRYKIIEKRQSVAFWCNPISGHATLYWYQQILGQGPKLLIQFQNNGVVDDSQLPKDRFSAERLKGVDSTLKIQPAKLEDSAVYLCASLAGRGRDEQFFGPGTRLTVL.

In DNA, the CDR3 is TGTGCCAGCAGCCCTATCTCCGGGGAGCTGTTTTTT. This sequence encodes CASSPISGELFF. V usage is TRBV12-3 or TRBV12-4 and J usage is TRBJ2-2; D gene unclear. The CDR3 is 12 amino acids. Trimming left V 6 bases short and J 6 bases short, with 8 bases between.

This clonotype has at least ten counts. The chain employs TRBV6-1 and TRBJ1-5, with a weak D call TRBD1 (6 bases). The CDR3 spans 16 residues. The germline V and J ends were trimmed by 4 bases and 2 bases, with 15 bases remaining between them. The germline V gene has CDR1 MNHNS and CDR2 SASEGT. The CDR3 protein is CASSGGGGDGNQPQHF. The CDR3 nucleotides are TGTGCCAGCAGTGGCGGAGGGGGGGACGGCAATCAGCCCCAGCATTTT.

This clonotype appeared many times. The chain is built from TRBV2 and TRBJ2-3, with D uncertain. CDR1 is SNHLY, CDR2 FYNNEI, per germline. The V end was cut by 6 bases, the J end by 1 base, with 14 bases between. The CDR3 extends over 15 amino acids. This CDR3 reads CASSNNLGGTDTQYF. CDR3 coding DNA: TGTGCCAGCAGCAACAACTTGGGCGGCACAGATACGCAGTATTTT.

This clonotype was found a few times. The V gene is TRBV10-2, the J gene TRBJ2-1; D unresolved. Germline V gives CDR1 WSHSY, CDR2 SAAADI. V was pared by 3 bases and J by 9 bases, with 6 bases between. The CDR3 length is 11 residues. The CDR3: CASSERFEQFF. The CDR3 nucleotides are TGCGCCAGCAGTGAAAGGTTTGAGCAGTTCTTC.

Comment on this clonotype: With a much larger clone just one base away, this may be a read error. The chain has TRBV5-1 and TRBJ2-5, with 9 bases fitting TRBD1. CDR1 SGHRS and CDR2 YFSETQ come from the germline V gene. Trimming at V came to 4 bases and at J to 6 bases, leaving 7 bases not matched to a gene. CDR3 length equals 14 residues. CDR3 coding DNA: TGCGCCAGCAGCCCGGGACAGGGTTTAAAGACCCAGTACTTC. Amino acids: CASSPGQGLKTQYF.

Notes on this clonotype: A far larger clone is just one base off, so this is likely a read error. J is TRBJ2-1 and V is TRBV3-1; D remains ambiguous. Germline V gene lookup returns CDR1 LGHDT and CDR2 YNNKEL (reference sequence). The length of the CDR3 is 12 residues. Trimming shortened V by 1 base and J by 10 bases, and 8 bases separated the two germline ends. Written as DNA, the CDR3 is TGTGCCAGCAGCCAAGTATCCTACGAGCAGTTCTTC. It codes for CASSQVSYEQFF.

This clonotype came up many times. The rearrangement joins TRBV15 to TRBJ2-5, with 8 bases fitting TRBD2. The CDR3 length is 17 residues. CDR1 and CDR2 (germline): LNHNV, YYDKDF (reference sequence). V lost 0 bases to trimming and J lost 1 base; unmatched junction nucleotides: 7. The DNA of the CDR3 is TGTGCCACCAGCAGAGATAGTGGCGGGAGGCTCCAAGAGACCCAGTACTTC. Its protein product is CATSRDSGGRLQETQYF.

The rearrangement uses TRBV5-5 and TRBJ2-7; TRBD2 is a possible D gene (6 bases). V shed 2 bases and J shed 5 bases, with 14 bases lying between them. The CDR3 runs 14 residues. Looked up from germline, CDR1 is SGHKS and CDR2 is YYEKEE (reference sequence). The DNA for the CDR3 is TGTGCCAGCAGCTTCCCGGGACTGCGCAACGAGCAGTACTTC. Translated, it gives CASSFPGLRNEQYF.

At least ten counts were recorded for this clonotype. This chain joins TRBV18 and TRBJ2-1, with 7 bases aligning to TRBD1. Losses at the gene ends were 3 bases for V and 3 bases for J; bases not matched to a gene: 8. Per germline, CDR1 KGHSH and CDR2 LQKENI. This CDR3 has 16 residues. The CDR3 DNA reads as TGTGCCAGCTCACCGACGGGGACAGCGGACTACAATGAGCAGTTCTTC. This codes for CASSPTGTADYNEQFF.

This clonotype was seen a single time. For the CDR3, the DNA is TGTGCCACCAGCAGACGCGACCTTCTCGATGAGCAGTTCTTC. Translated, it gives CATSRRDLLDEQFF. V and J are TRBV15 and TRBJ2-1; D not certain. Germline V gene lookup returns CDR1 LNHNV and CDR2 YYDKDF (reference sequence). The CDR3 contains 14 residues. The V gene lost 2 bases and the J gene lost 8 bases, with 13 bases spanning the gap.

This clonotype appeared many times. As DNA, the CDR3 is TGTGCCAGCAGCGTGGACAGGGGGCTGTACGAGCAGTACTTC. Encoded protein: CASSVDRGLYEQYF. This sequence joins TRBV7-2 and TRBJ2-7; 11 nucleotides line up with TRBD1. The germline CDR1 and CDR2 sequences are SGHTA and FQGNSA. Unmatched junction bases numbered 4, after V lost 5 bases and J lost 4 bases. This CDR3 has 14 residues.

This clonotype was detected ten times or more. V gene TRBV19 combines with J gene TRBJ2-4; 11 nucleotides agree with TRBD2. J lost 9 bases, V lost 8 bases, and 21 bases had no gene match. This CDR3 spans 18 amino acids. The germline V gene encodes CDR1 LNHDA and CDR2 SQIVND (reference sequence). CDR3 sequence (DNA): TGTGCCAGTTGTTCGGTAGCGGGAGGGAGGGGGCCAAAGAGCATTCAGTACTTC. As protein: CASCSVAGGRGPKSIQYF.